The subject of this entry is one T cell receptor beta chain. The antigen remains unidentified. This sample stems from a study of shared clonotypes between healthy human individuals. Clones were read by immunoSEQ multiplex PCR, and TCRdb kept only the in-frame ones, dropping some. The sample shows approximately 2.3 million clones, over 90% of them seen only once. Study conclusions and caveats: Larger richness was generally estimated for naive than memory subsets.

V lost 4 bases and J lost 2, with 9 bases in between. CDR1 MNHEY and CDR2 SMNVEV come from the germline V gene (reference sequence). The CDR3 is made up of 13 amino acids. The sequence derives from a man aged 18 to 29 in good health. Some clones in this sample may be carry-over from other donors' samples. Sequenced input: naive CD4+ T cells from PBMCs. This sample's subset: CD45RA+ positively selected. The J gene is TRBJ2-7, the V gene TRBV27; no reliable D call. Written as DNA, the CDR3 is TGTGCCAGCAGTTCGGATGGGGCCTACGAGCAGTACTTC. It encodes CASSSDGAYEQYF.